This entry features one T cell receptor beta chain sequence. Its specific antigen is unknown. Per-nucleotide qualities are absent, and no much larger clonotype sits a single base away. The data were obtained in a study of T cells in localized non-small cell lung cancer (dated by TCRdb to between 2020 and 2021). Regarding the study in general: Comparing tumors with uninvolved tumor-adjacent lungs, the study looked at the T cell repertoires of 220 or so patients with early-stage NSCLC. The cohort consisted of roughly 240 treatment-naive NSCLC patients whose localized lung tumors had been resected. NSCLC patients had a mean age of approximately 72 years, and more than 120 were male and more than 90 female. The research as a whole found: Because the study design was exploratory, TCR variables were selected using unadjusted p-values without false-discovery rate correction. Longer overall survival was associated with higher T cell density in blood, whereas shorter survival was associated with higher clonality in adjacent lung. A median of around 60 of the top 100 tumor clones turned up in the paired uninvolved adjacent lung, and 25 to 30 of those clones also ranked among the top 100 of that same adjacent lung. Multi-region tumor sequencing was not performed, so intratumor heterogeneity could not be excluded. Uninvolved tumor-adjacent lung showed the highest T cell clonality, higher than tumor, which suggests more focused antigenic responses in the uninvolved tumor-adjacent lung.

TCR beta CDR3 regions were sequenced from DNA using the immunoSEQ Assay. In the source study's methods: T cell density was computed as TCR beta template counts normalized to usable DNA estimated by amplifying housekeeping genes. Richness was estimated using the preseqR package, with extrapolation to 400,000 templates for PBMC samples and to 120,000 templates for tissue samples. Clonality was defined by subtracting Pielou's evenness from one. Tissue-enriched TCRs were identified through differential abundance testing performed on productive amino-acid clonotypes, with a minimum total count of 5 and an alpha of 0.1. The Jaccard Index and the Morisita Overlap Index were used to quantify repertoire overlap between compartments. GLIPH clustered TCR beta CDR3s with public tetramer-defined viral CDR3s; viral motifs required at least three viral sequences plus V-gene enrichment. TCRdb stores this immuneACCESS table with in-frame sequences only. Part of the clones is absent; in the studies checked, under half of the shortfall reflects unresolved V genes, and no reason is known for the rest. That table furnishes V, J and clone size, whereas the DNA furnished D and trimming. This sample holds around 29,000 clones; roughly 80% were observed only once. In total, the top ten clones hold around 34% of the sample.

Trimming at the junction amounts to 7 bases on V and 0 bases on J, and the germline ends lie 17 bases apart. Its CDR3 holds 16 amino acids, cysteine through phenylalanine. Left in the record is the CDR3 DNA by itself, 48 bases read in frame from the first base. Sequences MNHEY (CDR1) and SMNVEV (CDR2) are obtained from the germline V gene (reference sequence). At diagnosis, peripheral blood, uninvolved tumor-adjacent lung and tumor were collected and were preserved as a mix of fresh-frozen and FFPE material. For TCR repertoire profiling, blood samples were analyzed in the form of peripheral blood mononuclear cells.

The receptor was isolated from a male donor at least 60 years old with stage II squamous cell lung carcinoma. The sample consisted of peripheral blood, taken before any cancer treatment. The chain is assembled from TRBV27 and TRBJ2-3; the D gene is possibly TRBD2, with 6 bases matching. The sequenced DNA is TGTGCCAGCACCCCGTACGGGGGACTTAGCACAGATACGCAGTATTTT. Translated, this gives CASTPYGGLSTDTQYF.